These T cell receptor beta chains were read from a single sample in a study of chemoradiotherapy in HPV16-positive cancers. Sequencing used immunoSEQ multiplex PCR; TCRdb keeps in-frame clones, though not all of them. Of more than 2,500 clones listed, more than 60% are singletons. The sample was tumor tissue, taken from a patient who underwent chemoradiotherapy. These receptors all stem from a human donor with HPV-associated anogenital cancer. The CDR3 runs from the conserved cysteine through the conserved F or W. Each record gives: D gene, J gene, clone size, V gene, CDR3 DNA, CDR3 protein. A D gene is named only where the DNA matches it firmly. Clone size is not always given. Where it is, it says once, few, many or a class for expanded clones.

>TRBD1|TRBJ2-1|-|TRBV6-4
TGTGCCAGCAGTAGGACAGGAGACAATGAGCAGTTCTTC
CASSRTGDNEQFF
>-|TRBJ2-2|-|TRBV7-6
TGTGCCAGCAGCTTTAACCAGAACACCGGGGAGCTGTTTTTT
CASSFNQNTGELFF
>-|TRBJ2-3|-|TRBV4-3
TGCGCCAGCAGCCAAGATATAGGAGTGCTCACAGATACGCAGTATTTT
CASSQDIGVLTDTQYF
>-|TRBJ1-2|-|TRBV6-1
TGTGCCAGCATGGCAGGGACCAACTATGGCTACACCTTC
CASMAGTNYGYTF
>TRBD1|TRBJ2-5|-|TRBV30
TGTGCCTGCTGGGGACAGGGGGCTTGGGAGACCCAGTACTTC
CACWGQGAWETQYF
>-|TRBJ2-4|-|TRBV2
TGTGCCAGCTCAGGGGGGCAGGGACTAGCCAAAAACATTCAGTACTTC
CASSGGQGLAKNIQYF
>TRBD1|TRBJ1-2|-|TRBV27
TGTGCCAGCAGTTTAGCGACAGGGGGTGGCTACACCTTC
CASSLATGGGYTF
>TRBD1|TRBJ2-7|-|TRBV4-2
TGTGCCAGCAGCCCTTCCGGGACAGGGGCCTACGAGCAGTACTTC
CASSPSGTGAYEQYF
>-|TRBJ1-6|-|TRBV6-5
TGTGCCAGCAGTTATACGGCCAATTCACCCCTCCACTTT
CASSYTANSPLHF
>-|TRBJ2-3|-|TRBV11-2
TGTGCCAGCAGCACAGTGGGGGTCACGCAGTATTTT
CASSTVGVTQYF
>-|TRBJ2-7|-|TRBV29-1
TGCAGCGTCCACGGACAGACCTACGAGCAGTACTTC
CSVHGQTYEQYF
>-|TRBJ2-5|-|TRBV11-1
TGTGCCAGCAGCCCCTGGGCGCGGGGCCAAGAGACCCAGTACTTC
CASSPWARGQETQYF
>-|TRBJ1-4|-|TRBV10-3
TGTGCCATCAGTGGGGGGGGCACCGTAGGAAAACTGTTTTTT
CAISGGGTVGKLFF
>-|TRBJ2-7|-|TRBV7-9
TGTGCCAGCAGCTTCGCCGGTACCTACGAGCAGTACTTC
CASSFAGTYEQYF
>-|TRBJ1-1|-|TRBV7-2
TGTGCCAGCAGCTTATGGATGAACACTGAAGCTTTCTTT
CASSLWMNTEAFF
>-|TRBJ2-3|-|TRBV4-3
TGCGCCAGCAGCCAAGTCCTCGGGGGAGTCACAGATACGCAGTATTTT
CASSQVLGGVTDTQYF
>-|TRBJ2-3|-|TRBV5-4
TGTGCCAGCAGCTTGGGGCTAGCCAACCCTAGCACAGATACGCAGTATTTT
CASSLGLANPSTDTQYF
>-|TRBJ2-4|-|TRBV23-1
TGCGCCAGCAGTCCTGGCGGGTTAGCCAAAAACATTCAGTACTTC
CASSPGGLAKNIQYF
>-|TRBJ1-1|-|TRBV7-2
TGTGCCAGCAGCTTAGTGATTCAGAACACTGAAGCTTTCTTT
CASSLVIQNTEAFF
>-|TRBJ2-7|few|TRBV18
TGTGCCAGCTCATCCCCCGCTCTCCCCTACGAGCAGTACTTC
CASSSPALPYEQYF
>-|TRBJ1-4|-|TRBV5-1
TGCGCCAGCAGCGTTTCAGGCGAGCCTAATGAAAAACTGTTTTTT
CASSVSGEPNEKLFF
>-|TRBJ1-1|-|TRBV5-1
TGCGCCAGCAGCTTGTTAGACAGTGGAACTGAAGCTTTCTTT
CASSLLDSGTEAFF
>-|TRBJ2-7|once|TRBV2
TGTGCCAGCAGTGTACGAGGCGAGCAGTACTTC
CASSVRGEQYF
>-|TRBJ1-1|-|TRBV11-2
TGTGCCAGCAGCTTAGCGAACACTGAAGCTTTCTTT
CASSLANTEAFF
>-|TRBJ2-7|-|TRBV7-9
TGTGCCAGCAGCTTAGGTGGCACTGTCTACGAGCAGTACTTC
CASSLGGTVYEQYF
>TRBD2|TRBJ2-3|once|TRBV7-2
TGTGCCAGCAGGGATAAGCGGGGGAGCACAGATACGCAGTATTTT
CASRDKRGSTDTQYF
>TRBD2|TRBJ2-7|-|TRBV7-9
TGTGCCAGCAGCTCTCCGGGACTAGATTCCCACGAGCAGTACTTC
CASSSPGLDSHEQYF
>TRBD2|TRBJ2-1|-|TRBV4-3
TGCGCCAGCAGCCAATTTCTAGCGGGGGGGCTCGTCGCCTACAATGAGCAGTTCTTC
CASSQFLAGGLVAYNEQFF
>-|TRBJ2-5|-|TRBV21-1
TGTGCCAGCAGCAATACAGTAGCTACACTTTCCTCTGAGACCCAGTACTTC
CASSNTVATLSSETQYF
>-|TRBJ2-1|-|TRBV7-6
TGTGCCAGCAGCTTAGCGGCCCATAGTTACTCCTACAATGAGCAGTTCTTC
CASSLAAHSYSYNEQFF
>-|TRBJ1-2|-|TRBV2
TGTGCCAGCAAGCTTCAGGGTGCCAACTATGGCTACACCTTC
CASKLQGANYGYTF
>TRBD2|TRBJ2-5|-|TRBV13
TGTGCCAGCAGCTTATGGGGGGGGAGCCAAGAGACCCAGTACTTC
CASSLWGGSQETQYF
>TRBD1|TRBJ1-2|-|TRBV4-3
TGCGCCAGCAGCCAAGACCGATCCGGACAGGTCTATGGCTACACCTTC
CASSQDRSGQVYGYTF
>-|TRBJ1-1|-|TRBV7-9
TGTGCCAGCAGCTTAGATTTGGGGAACACTGAAGCTTTCTTT
CASSLDLGNTEAFF
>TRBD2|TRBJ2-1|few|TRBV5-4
TGTGCCAGCAGCTGGCCCGGTAGACTAGCGGGCAACAATGAGCAGTTCTTC
CASSWPGRLAGNNEQFF
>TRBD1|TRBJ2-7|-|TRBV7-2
TGTGCCAGCAGCCCGAGAGGGACAGGGGCCTACGAGCAGTACTTC
CASSPRGTGAYEQYF
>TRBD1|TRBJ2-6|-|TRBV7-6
TGTGCCAGCAGCTTTAGCTCAGGGGGCGCGTTCTCAGGGGCCAACGTCCTGACTTTC
CASSFSSGGAFSGANVLTF
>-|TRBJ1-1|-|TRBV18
TGTGCCAGCTCACCACAGAAGGGGAACACTGAAGCTTTCTTT
CASSPQKGNTEAFF
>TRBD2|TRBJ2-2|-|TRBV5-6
TGTGCCAGCAGCCCAGGACTAGCGGGGGGCCACACCGGGGAGCTGTTTTTT
CASSPGLAGGHTGELFF
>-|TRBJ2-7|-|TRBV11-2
TGTGCCAGCAGCTTTGGGTCGTACGAGCAGTACTTC
CASSFGSYEQYF
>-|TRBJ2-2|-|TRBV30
TGTGCTGGTGGGGCAGAGACCGGGGAGCTGTTTTTT
CAGGAETGELFF
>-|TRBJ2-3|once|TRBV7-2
TGTGCCAGCAGCTTAGGTCGCGGATGGACCCCTAGCACAGATACGCAGTATTTT
CASSLGRGWTPSTDTQYF
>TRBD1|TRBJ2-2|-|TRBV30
TGTGCCTGGAGCAGGACAGGGGGAAGGACCGGGGAGCTGTTTTTT
CAWSRTGGRTGELFF
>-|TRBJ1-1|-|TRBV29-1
TGCAGCGTCCCCAAAGAGGGGATGAACACTGAAGCTTTCTTT
CSVPKEGMNTEAFF
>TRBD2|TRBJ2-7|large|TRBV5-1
TGCGCCAGCAGCTTGGATCCCGGACTAGCGGGAGAGCAGTACTTC
CASSLDPGLAGEQYF
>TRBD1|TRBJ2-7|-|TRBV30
TGTGCCTGGAGTGAGGATATTAACAGGGGCGAGCAGTACTTC
CAWSEDINRGEQYF
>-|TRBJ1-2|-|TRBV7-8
TGTGCCAGCAGCTTAGTACCAGGGCGGGTTGGCTACACCTTC
CASSLVPGRVGYTF
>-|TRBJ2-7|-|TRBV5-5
TGTGCCAGCAGCAGGTTCGGGGGGCAGAACGAGCAGTACTTC
CASSRFGGQNEQYF
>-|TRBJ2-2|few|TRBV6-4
TGTGCCAGCAGTGATAACAGGGAAACCGGGGAGCTGTTTTTT
CASSDNRETGELFF
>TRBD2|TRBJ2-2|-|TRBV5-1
TGCGCCAGCAGCTCCCGGGCCAGCGGGGGTACAGGGGAGCTGTTTTTT
CASSSRASGGTGELFF
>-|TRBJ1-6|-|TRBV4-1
TGCGCCAGCAGTCATTCCTGGCAGGCCCGGAATTCACCCCTCCACTTT
CASSHSWQARNSPLHF
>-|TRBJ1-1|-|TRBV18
TGTGCCAGCTCGGAAACGCGGGGAGGGGCCGCTGAAGCTTTCTTT
CASSETRGGAAEAFF
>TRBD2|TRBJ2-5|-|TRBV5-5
TGTGCCAGCAGCTTCATAGCGGGGGGCGGTGAGACCCAGTACTTC
CASSFIAGGGETQYF